A selection of T cell receptor beta chains follows, all from one sample in a study of cytomegalovirus exposure and HLA in healthy donors. The protocol was immunoSEQ multiplex PCR, while the TCRdb copy is restricted to in-frame clones and leaves out a portion. This sample has 100,000 to 150,000 clones; around two thirds occur once, and the top ten carry around 4.8%. Sequencing input: PBMCs. Receptors were obtained from a man in his 60s in good health and CMV-seropositive. The conserved cysteine and the conserved F or W are not part of the CDR3 here. The order of the fields is J gene, V gene, CDR3 protein.

j_call: TRBJ2-3
v_call: TRBV9
cdr3_aa: ASSAGTGTTDTQY

j_call: TRBJ1-3
v_call: TRBV7-2
cdr3_aa: ASSKTGGSSGNTIY

j_call: TRBJ1-6
v_call: TRBV6-1
cdr3_aa: ASSETGRRSPLH

j_call: TRBJ1-1
v_call: TRBV19
cdr3_aa: ASSPRRSAKAF

j_call: TRBJ2-5
v_call: TRBV5-8
cdr3_aa: ASSPGTRGGETQY

j_call: TRBJ2-3
v_call: TRBV5-1
cdr3_aa: ASSLVTGSTDTQY

j_call: TRBJ1-5
v_call: TRBV29-1
cdr3_aa: SVVEFGNQPQH

j_call: TRBJ2-2
v_call: TRBV2
cdr3_aa: ASSESGTGWTGELF

j_call: TRBJ1-3
v_call: TRBV5-1
cdr3_aa: ASSAQGPSGNTIY

j_call: TRBJ2-6
v_call: TRBV25-1
cdr3_aa: ASGRGYGANVLT

j_call: TRBJ1-5
v_call: TRBV25-1
cdr3_aa: ASSETGGRKPQH

j_call: TRBJ1-2
v_call: TRBV6-1
cdr3_aa: ASSPQQFMGRGYT

j_call: TRBJ2-6
v_call: TRBV5-5
cdr3_aa: ASSQGYGANVLT

j_call: TRBJ2-7
v_call: TRBV28
cdr3_aa: ASSFPDISYEQY

j_call: TRBJ2-3
v_call: TRBV9
cdr3_aa: ASSYGQADTQY

j_call: TRBJ1-4
v_call: TRBV5-4
cdr3_aa: ASSLAVGTGNEKLF

j_call: TRBJ2-7
v_call: TRBV4-2
cdr3_aa: ASSQDPLSPREQY

j_call: TRBJ1-5
v_call: TRBV6-6
cdr3_aa: ASRLHRENQPQH

j_call: TRBJ1-3
v_call: TRBV19
cdr3_aa: ASSMGTRSTGNTIY

j_call: TRBJ2-3
v_call: TRBV7-7
cdr3_aa: ASSPLAGGPDTQY

j_call: TRBJ2-5
v_call: TRBV11-2
cdr3_aa: ASSRRGAGEGETQY

j_call: TRBJ1-1
v_call: TRBV14
cdr3_aa: ASSTTRNTEAF